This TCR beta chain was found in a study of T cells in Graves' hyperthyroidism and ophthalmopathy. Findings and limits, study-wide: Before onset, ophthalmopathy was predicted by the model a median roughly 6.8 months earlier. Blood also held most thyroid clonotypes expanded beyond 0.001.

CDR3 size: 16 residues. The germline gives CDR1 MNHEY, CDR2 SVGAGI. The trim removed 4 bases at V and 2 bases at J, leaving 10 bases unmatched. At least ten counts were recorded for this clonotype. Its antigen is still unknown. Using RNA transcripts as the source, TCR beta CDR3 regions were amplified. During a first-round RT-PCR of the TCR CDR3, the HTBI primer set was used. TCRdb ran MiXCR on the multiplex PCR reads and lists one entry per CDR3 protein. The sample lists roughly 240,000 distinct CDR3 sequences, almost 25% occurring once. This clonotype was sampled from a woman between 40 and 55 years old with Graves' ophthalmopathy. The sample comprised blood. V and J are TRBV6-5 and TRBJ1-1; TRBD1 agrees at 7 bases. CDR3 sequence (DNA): TGTGCCAGCAGTTCCGGAGGAGACAGGGAAAACACTGAAGCTTTCTTT. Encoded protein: CASSSGGDRENTEAFF.